The 14 T cell receptor beta chains presented below share a single source sample, sequenced in a study of T and B cells in COVID-19 patients. TRB rearrangements were amplified by multiplex PCR with BIOMED2 TRB-A/B primers. TCRdb passed the multiplex PCR reads through MiXCR, listing each CDR3 protein once. The table records around 28,000 distinct CDR3 sequences, 30% to 35% of them present only once. From blood, roughly 220-550 ng of genomic DNA served as TRB template. Sequencing used blood. These TCRs come from a human donor who had recovered from COVID-19.

The chain combines TRBV24-1 with TRBJ2-5; TRBD2 might be the D (5 bases). This CDR3 contains 14 residues. V dropped 3 bases and J dropped 6 bases, with 13 bases sitting between them. Looked up from germline, CDR1 is KGHDR and CDR2 is SFDVKD. CDR3 nucleotide sequence: TGTGCCACCAGTGATACCGGGGAGAGGCAGACCCAGTACTTC. It encodes CATSDTGERQTQYF.

This clonotype is medium-sized (0.01 to 0.1%) in the sample. The chain uses TRBV19 and TRBJ2-1, with 9 bases matching TRBD1. The germline CDR1 and CDR2 sequences are LNHDA and SQIVND (reference sequence). CDR3 size: 15 residues. With 3 bases clipped from V and 2 bases from J, the junction kept 2 bases outside the gene matches. CDR3 sequence (DNA): TGTGCCAGTAGTATGAGACAGGGGGCCTACAATGAGCAGTTCTTC. Its protein product is CASSMRQGAYNEQFF.

This clonotype is medium-sized by share. This chain joins TRBV29-1 and TRBJ2-3; D is possibly TRBD1 or TRBD2 (6 bases each). Germline loops: CDR1 SQVTM, CDR2 ANQGSEA. This CDR3 has 15 residues. The V end was cut by 4 bases, the J end by 3 bases, with 17 bases between. The CDR3 sequence: CSVATGAPRTDTQYF. The CDR3, as DNA: TGCAGCGTTGCCACGGGGGCGCCGAGGACAGATACGCAGTATTTT.

This clonotype was detected only a few times. This chain joins TRBV5-5 and TRBJ2-7; 7 bases line up with TRBD1. Germline trimming cut 0 bases from V and 1 base from J; bases unmatched to any gene: 4. The V gene's germline CDR1 is SGHKS and CDR2 YYEKEE (reference sequence). The CDR3 is 15 residues long. The CDR3 region is CASSLDRGHSYEQYF. CDR3 DNA: TGTGCCAGCAGCTTGGACAGGGGTCATTCCTACGAGCAGTACTTC.

The CDR3, as DNA: TGTGCCAGCAGTTGGACGGACGGACAGCCCCAGCATTTT. This encodes CASSWTDGQPQHF. The gene calls are TRBV12-3 or TRBV12-4 and TRBJ1-5; D is unresolved. The CDR3 runs to 13 residues. Trimming removed 4 bases from V and 7 bases from J, with 11 bases in between.

There are many counts of this clonotype. The V gene is TRBV15, the J gene TRBJ1-2; TRBD1 matches at 7 bases. Trimming at V came to 0 bases and at J to 6 bases, leaving 13 bases not matched to a gene. The germline V gene encodes CDR1 LNHNV and CDR2 YYDKDF (reference sequence). The CDR3 covers 17 residues. CDR3 sequence: CATSRDLLSRGDDGYTF. The CDR3 DNA sequence: TGTGCCACCAGCAGAGATCTTTTATCCAGGGGGGACGATGGCTACACCTTC.

The chain has TRBV12-3 or TRBV12-4 and TRBJ2-3, with 7 bases aligning to TRBD2. The CDR3 is made up of 15 amino acids. Trimming cost V 3 bases and J 4 bases; bases outside gene matches: 7. The CDR3 nucleotides are TGTGCCAGCAGTTTGGGGGGGATGGTTTCAGATACGCAGTATTTT. It translates to CASSLGGMVSDTQYF.

The rearrangement joins TRBV29-1 to TRBJ1-1, with no clear D. The V and J ends lost 5 bases and 0 bases respectively, with 10 bases between them. This CDR3 comprises 13 residues. The germline CDR1 and CDR2 sequences are SQVTM and ANQGSEA. This CDR3 reads CSVSWQMNTEAFF. The CDR3 DNA is TGCAGCGTTTCGTGGCAGATGAACACTGAAGCTTTCTTT.

The CDR3 protein is CASSYSVGPGKKDYSTDTQYF. The CDR3 DNA follows: TGTGCCAGCAGTTATTCAGTTGGTCCCGGCAAAAAGGACTATAGCACAGATACGCAGTATTTT. The chain has TRBV6-2 or TRBV6-3 and TRBJ2-3; D perhaps matches TRBD2 (6 bases). The CDR3 is 21 residues long. V gave up 3 bases and J gave up 0 bases, with 28 bases separating them. The germline V gene has CDR1 MNHEY and CDR2 SVGEGT.

The chain carries TRBV27 and TRBJ2-2; maybe TRBD2 (6 bases). Deletions cut 0 bases from V and 4 bases from J, with 9 bases between. Germline V lookup: CDR1 MNHEY, CDR2 SMNVEV (reference sequence). CDR3 size: 15 residues. CDR3 sequence (DNA): TGTGCCAGCAGTTTATCGTGGGGAGGCACCGGGGAGCTGTTTTTT. Residues: CASSLSWGGTGELFF.

The chain recombines TRBV7-9 with TRBJ1-4; 7 positions match TRBD1. Germline values: CDR1 SEHNR, CDR2 FQNEAQ (reference sequence). This CDR3 comprises 15 residues. V dropped 4 bases and J dropped 8; count of bases not matched to a gene: 10. CDR3 sequence: CASSSPTGHGEKLFF. DNA of the CDR3: TGTGCCAGCAGCTCCCCGACAGGGCATGGAGAAAAACTGTTTTTT. The full variable domain, completed using reference TRBV7-9 and TRBJ1-4, is DTGVSQNPRHKITKRGQNVTFRCDPISEHNRLYWYRQTLGQGPEFLTYFQNEAQLEKSRLLSDRFSAERPKGSFSTLEIQRTEQGDSAMYLCASSSPTGHGEKLFFGSGTQLSVL.

This clonotype was seen just once. This rearrangement joins TRBV19 to TRBJ1-1; possibly TRBD1 for D (6 bases). The CDR3 extends over 15 amino acids. The V end lost 9 bases, the J end lost 7 bases, and 24 bases lay between the germline ends. The germline CDR1 and CDR2 sequences are LNHDA and SQIVND (reference sequence). CDR3 nucleotide sequence: TGTGCCAGCAGTCCATCGGGACAAGGGAGAGGTGAAGCTTTCTTT. This codes for CASSPSGQGRGEAFF.

Concerning this clonotype: Being one base from a much bigger clone, this may be a read error. V and J are TRBV19 and TRBJ2-7; a weak D match, TRBD1 (5 bases). The CDR3 covers 13 residues. The V gene lost 6 bases and the J gene lost 4 bases, with 13 bases spanning the gap. CDR1 is LNHDA, CDR2 SQIVND, per germline (reference sequence). CDR3 DNA: TGTGCCAGTAGCCTCAGGGCGGCTTACGAGCAGTACTTC. It is translated as CASSLRAAYEQYF. Full variable domain (remainder filled in from reference TRBV19 and TRBJ2-7): DGGITQSPKYLFRKEGQNVTLSCEQNLNHDAMYWYRQDPGQGLRLIYYSQIVNDFQKGDIAEGYSVSREKKESFPLTVTSAQKNPTAFYLCASSLRAAYEQYFGPGTRLTVT.

The rearrangement uses TRBV29-1 and TRBJ2-1; 11 bases match TRBD2. Trimming at V came to 7 bases and at J to 14 bases, leaving 10 bases not matched to a gene. Germline V gives CDR1 SQVTM, CDR2 ANQGSEA. This CDR3 spans 12 amino acids. The CDR3: CSAKTSGTEEFF. The CDR3, as DNA: TGCAGCGCCAAGACTAGCGGGACAGAGGAGTTCTTC.